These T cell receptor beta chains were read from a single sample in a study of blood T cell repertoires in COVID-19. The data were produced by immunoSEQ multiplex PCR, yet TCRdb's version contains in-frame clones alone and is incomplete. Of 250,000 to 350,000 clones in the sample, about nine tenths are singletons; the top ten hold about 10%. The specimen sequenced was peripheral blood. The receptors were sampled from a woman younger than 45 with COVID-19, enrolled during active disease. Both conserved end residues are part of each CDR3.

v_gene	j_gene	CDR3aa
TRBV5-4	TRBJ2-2	CASGLAGGNTGELFF
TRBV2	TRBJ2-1	CASSEPSGRYNEQFF
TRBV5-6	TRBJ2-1	CASSLKTSGSYNEQFF
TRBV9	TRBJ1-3	CASSVLQGAFGNTIYF
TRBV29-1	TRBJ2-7	CSVEKGGRIPYEQYF
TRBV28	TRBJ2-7	CASNLDSDHEQYF
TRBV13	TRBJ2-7	CASSSGTGGLEQYF
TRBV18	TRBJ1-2	CASSTTHTQGADYGYTF
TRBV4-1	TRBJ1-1	CASRQGVETEAFF
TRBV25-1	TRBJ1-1	CASSGTGRNTEAFF
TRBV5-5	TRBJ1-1	CASSLGQIIEAFF
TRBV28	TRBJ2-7	CASSLIYRGHEQYF
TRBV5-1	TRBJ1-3	CASSFSDSGNTIYF
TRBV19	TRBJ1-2	CASSGPIGADYGYTF
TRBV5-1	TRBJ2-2	CASSLELAGVGELFF
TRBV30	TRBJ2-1	CAWSRTRHYNEQFF
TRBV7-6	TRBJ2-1	CASSLKVTSGYNEQFF
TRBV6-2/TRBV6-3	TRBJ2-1	CASSAPGLAVQDEQFF
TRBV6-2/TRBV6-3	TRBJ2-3	CASSYSLPPPTDTQYF
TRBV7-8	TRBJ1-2	CASSLGGTAYGYTF
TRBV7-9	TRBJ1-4	CASSPTGGSNEKLFF
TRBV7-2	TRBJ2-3	CASSLQNTDTQYF
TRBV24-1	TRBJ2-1	CATMRGPGTPLFF
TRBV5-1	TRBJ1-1	CASSLRQGMNTEAFF
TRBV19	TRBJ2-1	CASSPGTSGQNEQFF
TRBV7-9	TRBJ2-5	CASSRPQQGGGETQYF
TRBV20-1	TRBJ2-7	CSASLAGVGEQYF
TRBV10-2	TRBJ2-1	CASSMTGDTYNEQFF
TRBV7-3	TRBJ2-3	CASSQAGEGTTDTQYF
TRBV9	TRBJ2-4	CASSVEGRRENIQYF
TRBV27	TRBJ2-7	CASSLYPDIYEQYF
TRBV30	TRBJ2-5	CAWTRQETQYF
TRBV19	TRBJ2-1	CASSVRGLAGNEQFF
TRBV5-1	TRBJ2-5	CASSQGLQETQYF
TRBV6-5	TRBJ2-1	CASSYYKGHEQFF
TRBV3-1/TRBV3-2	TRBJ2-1	CASSLRTGEQFF
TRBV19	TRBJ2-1	CASSIERLAGANEQFF
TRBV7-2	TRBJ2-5	CASSSLGATGRLVTQYF
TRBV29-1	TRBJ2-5	CSVGWSQETQYF
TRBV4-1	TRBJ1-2	CASSQEFPGLRYGYTF
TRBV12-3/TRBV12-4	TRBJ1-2	CASSLTGVYGYTF
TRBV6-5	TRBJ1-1	CASTHRAEAFF